One and the same sample provided the 11 T cell receptor beta chains below, sequenced in a study of cytomegalovirus exposure and HLA in healthy donors. PCR amplification relied on 60 Vbeta primers (plus 13 Jbeta primers). Assay: immunoSEQ multiplex PCR; the TCRdb copy retains only in-frame clones and omits some. The profile shows about 160,000 clones, roughly nine tenths of them singletons. Specimen: PBMCs. Source of these receptors: a woman in her twenties or thirties in good health and CMV-seronegative.

The V call is TRBV6-5, the J call TRBJ2-7; 11 bases line up with TRBD2. With V trimmed by 8 bases and J by 2 bases, 8 bases remained unmatched. CDR3 length equals 15 residues. From germline, CDR1 is MNHEY and CDR2 SVGAGI. CDR3 residues: CASLQLAGGPYEQYF. The CDR3 DNA is TGTGCCAGCCTCCAGCTAGCGGGGGGCCCCTACGAGCAGTACTTC.

This clone has just one count. The chain has TRBV7-2 and TRBJ2-7; TRBD2 aligns across 10 bases. The V segment lost 5 bases and the J segment 4 bases; nucleotides outside the gene matches: 8. The CDR3 consists of 15 residues. Germline assignment: CDR1 SGHTA and CDR2 FQGNSA. The chain's CDR3 is CASSPGTSVLYEQYF. The DNA for the CDR3 is TGTGCCAGCAGCCCCGGGACTAGCGTCCTTTACGAGCAGTACTTC.

V gene TRBV9 combines with J gene TRBJ2-7; D possibly corresponds to TRBD2 (6 bases). V lost 1 base and J lost 0, with 17 bases in between. Germline CDR1 and CDR2: SGDLS and YYNGEE. This CDR3 has 17 amino acids. Here the CDR3 reads CASSVRGTIAVSYEQYF. CDR3 coding DNA: TGTGCCAGCAGCGTACGAGGAACTATAGCGGTCTCCTACGAGCAGTACTTC.

This sequence joins TRBV30 and TRBJ1-4; no clear D gene. The CDR3 runs 13 residues. CDR1 GTSNPN and CDR2 SVGIG come from the germline V gene (reference sequence). V was cut by 3 bases and J by 7 bases, with 12 bases left in between. The CDR3 reads CAWSSSGPEKLFF. The CDR3 nucleotides are TGTGCCTGGAGCTCATCTGGGCCTGAAAAACTGTTTTTT.

The V and J genes are TRBV10-3 and TRBJ2-7; 11 bases agree with TRBD1. The germline V gene encodes CDR1 ENHRY and CDR2 SYGVKD. With 3 bases clipped from V and 6 bases from J, the junction kept 7 bases outside the gene matches. The CDR3 runs 15 residues. The CDR3 coding sequence is TGTGCCATCAGTGATTCAGGACAGGGGGCGGGCGAGCAGTACTTC. It translates to CAISDSGQGAGEQYF.

The genes are TRBV19 and TRBJ1-2; no reliable D call. The ends were cut back, 11 bases at V and 14 bases at J, with 21 bases in the middle. CDR1 is LNHDA, CDR2 SQIVND, per germline (reference sequence). This CDR3 contains 11 residues. Written as DNA, the CDR3 is TGTGCCTCCAAAGGGCGGGGATTGGGGACCTTC. Translating it yields CASKGRGLGTF.

This chain links TRBV7-2 with TRBJ1-3; maybe TRBD1 (6 bases). Per the germline V gene, CDR1 is SGHTA and CDR2 is FQGNSA. The V gene lost 5 bases and the J gene lost 2 bases, with 10 bases spanning the gap. The CDR3 loop spans 14 amino acids. The CDR3 region is CASSPTGTGNTIYF. Here the CDR3 DNA reads TGTGCCAGCAGCCCCACAGGGACTGGAAACACCATATATTTT.

The CDR3 coding sequence is TGCGCCAGCAGCGAAGACAGACGTATAGATACGCAGTATTTT. Translated: CASSEDRRIDTQYF. The genes are TRBV10-1 and TRBJ2-3, with TRBD1 as a possible D gene (5 bases). The length of the CDR3 is 14 residues. Trimming cost V 6 bases and J 5 bases, with 15 bases left between them. Germline V CDR1 and CDR2: WNHNN, SYGVQD (reference sequence).

The chain links TRBV7-3 to TRBJ2-1; a weak D match, TRBD2 (5 bases). The CDR3 has 16 amino acids. The germline CDR1 and CDR2 sequences are SGHTA and FQGTGA. V was pared by 2 bases and J by 0 bases, with 11 bases between. In nucleotides, the CDR3 is TGTGCCAGCAGCTTATTGAGGGCCGCCTCCTACAATGAGCAGTTCTTC. This codes for CASSLLRAASYNEQFF. Together with reference TRBV7-3 and TRBJ2-1, the CDR3 gives the full variable domain: GAGVSQTPSNKVTEKGKYVELRCDPISGHTALYWYRQSLGQGPEFLIYFQGTGAADDSGLPNDRFFAVRPEGSVSTLKIQRTERGDSAVYLCASSLLRAASYNEQFFGPGTRLTVL.

Comment on this clone: One end of the junction fails to match germline, which may point to a read error. Other DNA sequences in the sample encode the same CDR3. The chain combines TRBV7-9 with TRBJ1-6; D not resolved. This CDR3 comprises 15 residues. Per the germline V gene, CDR1 is SEHNR and CDR2 is FQNEAQ (reference sequence). The CDR3 nucleotides read TGTGCCAGCAGCAGAGACAACTCCTATAATTCCCCCCTCCACTTT. It codes for CASSRDNSYNSPLHF.

This chain links TRBV27 with TRBJ2-3; no definite D call. V lost 5 bases and J 0 bases, leaving 9 bases between the germline ends. Germline lookup yields CDR1 MNHEY and CDR2 SMNVEV (reference sequence). This CDR3 contains 14 residues. CDR3 amino acids: CASSNQVSTDTQYF. In DNA, the CDR3 is TGTGCCAGCAGTAATCAGGTTAGCACAGATACGCAGTATTTT.